Given below is one TCR beta chain in context. Here immunoSEQ multiplex PCR was the method, and the copy in TCRdb shows in-frame clones only, minus some. Among about 88,000 clones listed, just over 90% were seen once. CDR1 is SGHNT, CDR2 YYREEE, per germline (reference sequence). The length of the CDR3 is 16 residues. V was shortened by 1 base and J by 2 bases, with 15 bases between the two germline ends. This entry comes from a study of T cell responses to AZD1222 COVID-19 vaccine. Sequencing was performed on peripheral blood, taken on day 0 of AZD1222 vaccination. This rearrangement joins TRBV5-4 to TRBJ2-5; tentatively, D is TRBD2 (6 bases). The TCR was taken from an adult in good health. CDR3 sequence reads: CASSLSVAEGQETQYF. The DNA of the CDR3 is TGTGCCAGCAGCTTGTCGGTAGCGGAGGGGCAAGAGACCCAGTACTTC.